Listed here are 5 T cell receptor beta chains from one sample, sequenced in a study of T cell clonality in common variable immunodeficiency. Sequenced by immunoSEQ multiplex PCR; TCRdb stores in-frame clones only, minus some. The data show 51,000 or so clones, with none appearing a single time. Sequenced sample: peripheral blood mononuclear cells. These TCRs come from a person aged 18-69 years in good health.

This clone was seen ten or more times. The read ends 3 residues early relative to the CDR3; the germline J gene fills the gap. This sequence joins TRBV29-1 and TRBJ1-1; the match to TRBD1 covers 12 bases. The trim removed 7 bases at V and 0 bases at J, leaving 6 bases unmatched. The CDR3 has 15 residues. Per germline, CDR1 SQVTM and CDR2 ANQGSEA. The CDR3 DNA, read in part, is TGCAGCGCCCAGGGGACAGGGGGCTTGAACACTGAA. It encodes CSAQGTGGLNTE. The entire CDR3 is CSAQGTGGLNTEAFF.

In this sample, this clone turned up many times. The read is 3 residues too short to cover the CDR3 end, so that end is filled in from the germline J gene. This rearrangement joins TRBV6-2 or TRBV6-3 to TRBJ2-7, with 10 positions matching TRBD2. Trimming took 6 bases from V and 4 from J; bases not matched to a gene: 9. Germline CDR1 MNHEY, CDR2 SVGEGT. The CDR3 is 15 amino acids. CDR3 amino acids: CASRPQLAGLYEQYF. The CDR3 DNA, read in part, is TGTGCCAGCAGGCCACAACTAGCGGGATTGTACGAG.

This clone was detected many times. Sequencing ends 3 residues short of the CDR3 end; the germline J gene provides the rest. The V and J genes are TRBV29-1 and TRBJ2-7; TRBD1 agrees at 10 bases. Per germline, CDR1 SQVTM and CDR2 ANQGSEA. The CDR3 totals 15 residues. Trimming removed 6 bases from V and 2 bases from J; junction bases left unmatched: 10. The CDR3 is CSVLSRDRGTYEQYF. CDR3 DNA, as far as it was read: TGCAGCGTGCTATCCCGGGACAGGGGTACCTACGAG.

Many counts were recorded for this clone. The read terminates 3 residues ahead of where the CDR3 ends, so the germline J gene completes it. The V and J genes are TRBV6-1 and TRBJ1-4, with D possibly TRBD1 on 6 matching bases. CDR1 MNHNS and CDR2 SASEGT come from the germline V gene. The CDR3 is 15 amino acids. V lost 0 bases and J lost 7, with 12 bases in between. CDR3 residues: CASSEAPTGSEKLFF. The sequenced part of the CDR3 DNA is TGTGCCAGCAGTGAAGCTCCGACAGGATCTGAAAAA.

Concerning this clone: The CDR3 end is not reached by the read, which stops 3 residues before it; the germline J gene fills it in. The chain employs TRBV10-2 and TRBJ2-3, with 7 bases identical to TRBD2. Germline V lookup: CDR1 WSHSY, CDR2 SAAADI. This CDR3 is built from 16 residues. Trimming cost V 0 bases and J 2 bases; bases outside gene matches: 5. The CDR3 sequence: CASSESPGLTTDTQYF. The part of the CDR3 DNA that was read is TGCGCCAGCAGTGAGTCCCCGGGACTAACCACAGATACG.